This T cell receptor beta chain was found in a study of beta chain features in type 1 diabetes. Study context: When patients were set against healthy donors, age, gender and cell yields were similar.

Sequencing targeted expressed TCRB transcripts, as all isolated RNA had been reverse transcribed. Profiling relied on immunoSEQ multiplex PCR, and the TCRdb table lists in-frame clones only, not all of them. The sample consists of about 320,000 clones, around 15% of them appearing once. This CDR3 has 11 residues. Germline V gives CDR1 DFQATT, CDR2 SNEGSKA (reference sequence). The V end lost 6 bases, the J end lost 7 bases, and 12 bases lay between the germline ends. The sequenced sample consisted of central memory CD4+ T cells from blood. This clonotype was sampled from a man aged 25 to 40 in good health. The rearrangement links TRBV20-1 to TRBJ1-2; no definite D call. The CDR3 here is CSAREWAGYTF. CDR3 nucleotides: TGCAGTGCCCGGGAGTGGGCTGGCTACACCTTC.